A single sample gave rise to the 32 T cell receptor beta chains below, sequenced in a study of OX40 agonist ivuxolimab in advanced cancers. TCRdb's table, derived via immunoSEQ multiplex PCR, lists solely in-frame clones and lacks some. The table has 40,000 or so clones, 86% seen once; the top ten hold less than 0.4%. The sample was CD4+ or CD8+ T cells sorted from blood, taken in a trial of the OX40 agonist ivuxolimab. These receptors all stem from an adult with an advanced solid tumor such as melanoma, head and neck, liver or kidney cancer.

This clone has a single count. This chain connects TRBV6-1 to TRBJ1-4; 8 bases align to TRBD1. With 6 bases clipped from V and 10 bases from J, the junction kept 7 bases outside the gene matches. CDR1 is MNHNS, CDR2 SASEGT, per germline. This CDR3 is 13 amino acids long. This chain's CDR3 is CASRQGDQGKLFF. CDR3 DNA: TGTGCCAGCAGACAGGGGGATCAAGGAAAACTGTTTTTT.

The chain joins TRBV4-3 to TRBJ1-5; D is ambiguous. Germline CDR1 LGHNA, CDR2 YSLEER. This CDR3 spans 14 amino acids. The V end was cut by 8 bases, the J end by 3 bases, with 14 bases between. CDR3 DNA: TGCGCCAGCGGACGGGCCGGCCCCAATCAGCCCCAGCATTTT. Protein product: CASGRAGPNQPQHF.

As DNA, the CDR3 is TGTGCCAGCACCGAATGGGGAGGGGAGCTGTTTTTT. Its translation is CASTEWGGELFF. The chain links TRBV2 to TRBJ2-2, with D unresolved. Trimming left V 7 bases short and J 8 bases short, with 11 bases between. The CDR3 length is 12 residues. CDR1 is SNHLY, CDR2 FYNNEI, per germline.

This chain joins TRBV27 and TRBJ2-3; D may be TRBD1 or TRBD2 (5 bases each). CDR1 and CDR2 from the germline V gene are MNHEY and SMNVEV (reference sequence). This CDR3 is 15 amino acids long. Trimming removed 6 bases from V and 0 bases from J, with 13 bases in between. CDR3 sequence reads: CASSTGQISTDTQYF. For the CDR3, the DNA is TGTGCCAGCAGCACGGGGCAGATAAGCACAGATACGCAGTATTTT.

The chain joins TRBV27 to TRBJ2-1; D remains unclear. This CDR3 comprises 16 residues. Germline CDR1 and CDR2: MNHEY and SMNVEV (reference sequence). V was pared by 2 bases and J by 0 bases, with 11 bases between. The CDR3 DNA reads as TGTGCCAGCAGTTTAGGGCTCCTGAGCTCCTACAATGAGCAGTTCTTC. It yields the protein CASSLGLLSSYNEQFF.

The chain links TRBV7-9 to TRBJ1-5; 7 bases are shared with TRBD1. V lost 5 bases and J lost 4; bases outside the gene matches: 11. Germline V gene lookup returns CDR1 SEHNR and CDR2 FQNEAQ (reference sequence). The CDR3 runs 16 residues. The CDR3 loop is CASSTHAGQLNQPQHF. The CDR3, as DNA: TGTGCCAGCAGCACTCACGCGGGACAGTTAAATCAGCCCCAGCATTTT.

This clone was detected only a few times. This rearrangement joins TRBV7-2 to TRBJ2-1; tentative D call: TRBD2 (6 bases). Trimming removed 3 bases at V and 13 bases at J, with 13 bases between. Germline V gene data show CDR1 as SGHTA and CDR2 as FQGNSA. This CDR3 is 12 amino acids long. CDR3 coding DNA: TGTGCCAGCAGCTTTGATGGAGGGAGACAGTTCTTC. It is translated as CASSFDGGRQFF.

This sequence joins TRBV5-4 and TRBJ2-3; 9 bases line up with TRBD1. CDR1 and CDR2 from the germline V gene are SGHNT and YYREEE (reference sequence). The CDR3 extends over 15 amino acids. V lost 3 bases and J lost 2; bases outside the gene matches: 4. Written as DNA, the CDR3 is TGTGCCAGCAGCTCAAACAGGGGGCTCACAGATACGCAGTATTTT. This sequence encodes CASSSNRGLTDTQYF.

The rearrangement joins TRBV30 to TRBJ1-2; D is possibly TRBD1 (5 bases). Germline lookup yields CDR1 GTSNPN and CDR2 SVGIG (reference sequence). V dropped 1 base and J dropped 8 bases, with 14 bases sitting between them. There are 13 residues in the CDR3. The CDR3 sequence: CAWSALISGGYTF. DNA of the CDR3: TGTGCCTGGAGTGCCCTAATATCAGGGGGCTACACCTTC.

The sample holds one count of this clone. CDR3 loop: CASSLATGPYSSYNEQFF. CDR3 sequence (DNA): TGCGCCAGCAGCTTGGCGACAGGGCCCTACAGCTCCTACAATGAGCAGTTCTTC. V is TRBV5-1 and J is TRBJ2-1; 7 bases map to TRBD1. The junction had 9 bases not matched to a gene; V was cut back by 0 bases and J by 0 bases. The CDR3 covers 18 residues. Germline lookup yields CDR1 SGHRS and CDR2 YFSETQ.

The rearrangement links TRBV7-2 to TRBJ1-2; D not certain. The V end lost 5 bases, the J end lost 2 bases, and 18 bases lay between the germline ends. The CDR3 is 16 residues long. Germline V gene lookup returns CDR1 SGHTA and CDR2 FQGNSA. The CDR3 region has the DNA TGTGCCAGCAGCCGGGCCGCCCAGCCCTCCAACTATGGCTACACCTTC. It is translated as CASSRAAQPSNYGYTF.

This chain uses TRBV19 with TRBJ2-2; D is unclear. This CDR3 is 11 amino acids long. Germline V gene sequence: CDR1 LNHDA, CDR2 SQIVND (reference sequence). V dropped 7 bases and J dropped 6 bases, with 6 bases sitting between them. The CDR3 bases are TGTGCCAGTAAGATCCCCGGGGAGCTGTTTTTT. Protein product: CASKIPGELFF.

This clone has just one count. The rearrangement joins TRBV7-7 to TRBJ2-2, with a possible D match to TRBD2 (6 bases). This CDR3 has 15 amino acids. Between the trimmed V and J ends, which lost 5 bases and 2 bases, there was a span of 12 bases. Germline V CDR1 and CDR2: SSHAT, FNYEAQ (reference sequence). CDR3 sequence: CASSTSGGNTGELFF. CDR3 in DNA: TGTGCCAGCAGCACATCCGGGGGAAACACCGGGGAGCTGTTTTTT.

This chain links TRBV19 with TRBJ2-2; D is unresolved. The CDR3 totals 14 residues. Germline CDR1 is LNHDA and CDR2 is SQIVND (reference sequence). Between the trimmed V and J ends, which lost 0 bases and 7 bases, there was a span of 9 bases. Here the CDR3 reads CASSIEGRSGELFF. In DNA, the CDR3 is TGTGCCAGTAGTATAGAGGGTAGGAGCGGGGAGCTGTTTTTT.

As DNA, the CDR3 is TGTGCCAGCAGCTTAGCCGCTCGGGGAACCGGGGAGCTGTTTTTT. This gives the protein CASSLAARGTGELFF. V is TRBV11-2 and J is TRBJ2-2; possibly TRBD2 for D (5 bases). CDR1 SGHAT and CDR2 FQNNGV come from the germline V gene. Trimming stripped 1 base from V and 5 bases from J, with 11 bases between. The CDR3 has 15 residues. The full variable domain, rest sourced from reference TRBV11-2 and TRBJ2-2, is EAGVAQSPRYKIIEKRQSVAFWCNPISGHATLYWYQQILGQGPKLLIQFQNNGVVDDSQLPKDRFSAERLKGVDSTLKIQPAKLEDSAVYLCASSLAARGTGELFFGEGSRLTVL.

This sequence joins TRBV4-2 and TRBJ2-1; 8 nucleotides align to TRBD2. The CDR3 is 15 amino acids. Trimming at V came to 0 bases and at J to 6 bases, leaving 4 bases not matched to a gene. Germline V gene lookup returns CDR1 LGHNA and CDR2 YNFKEQ. CDR3 bases: TGTGCCAGCAGCCAAGAACTAGCGGCCTCCAATGAGCAGTTCTTC. Translated: CASSQELAASNEQFF.

J is TRBJ2-1 and V is TRBV25-1; 7 positions match TRBD2. J gave up 6 bases and V 2 bases, and 16 bases lay outside the gene matches. Germline V gene lookup returns CDR1 MGHDK and CDR2 SYGVNS. CDR3 size: 18 residues. CDR3 DNA sequence: TGTGCCAGCAGTGAAGCCGAAGGTAGAGCGGGGTTTTCCAATGAGCAGTTCTTC. It translates to CASSEAEGRAGFSNEQFF. The full variable domain, its missing parts supplied by reference TRBV25-1 and TRBJ2-1, is EADIYQTPRYLVIGTGKKITLECSQTMGHDKMYWYQQDPGMELHLIHYSYGVNSTEKGDLSSESTVSRIRTEHFPLTLESARPSHTSQYLCASSEAEGRAGFSNEQFFGPGTRLTVL.

V is TRBV13 and J is TRBJ1-1, with D tentatively TRBD1 (5 bases). Germline V gene lookup returns CDR1 PRHDT and CDR2 FYEKMQ (reference sequence). The CDR3 is 18 residues long. The germline V and J ends were trimmed by 9 bases and 1 base, with 27 bases remaining between them. The CDR3 DNA sequence: TGTGCCAGTGGTCACGGGACTCAAGGTTCCCCCACGAACACTGAAGCTTTCTTT. Translating gives CASGHGTQGSPTNTEAFF.

The chain recombines TRBV6-1 with TRBJ2-1, with 8 bases matching TRBD1. V dropped 2 bases and J dropped 9; count of bases not matched to a gene: 9. This CDR3 contains 15 residues. The germline gives CDR1 MNHNS, CDR2 SASEGT. The CDR3 reads CASSESQGARGEQFF. CDR3 DNA sequence: TGTGCCAGCAGTGAATCCCAGGGGGCTCGTGGTGAGCAGTTCTTC.

Turning to this clone: Other DNA sequences in the sample encode the same CDR3. The genes are TRBV29-1 and TRBJ1-1; 11 bases map to TRBD1. This CDR3 is 13 amino acids long. The germline CDR1 and CDR2 sequences are SQVTM and ANQGSEA. With V trimmed by 6 bases and J by 8 bases, 8 bases remained unmatched. In DNA, the CDR3 is TGCAGCGTCGGGGGACAGGGGGGTGCCGAAGCTTTCTTT. Its translation: CSVGGQGGAEAFF.

The genes are TRBV29-1 and TRBJ2-2; D is possibly TRBD2 (6 bases). Trimming pared 4 bases from V and 6 bases from J, leaving 18 bases between. CDR3 size: 15 residues. The germline CDR1 and CDR2 sequences are SQVTM and ANQGSEA. In nucleotides, the CDR3 is TGCAGCGTTGTGATCGGCAGGGAGGCTGCCGGGGAGCTGTTTTTT. It is translated as CSVVIGREAAGELFF.

The chain couples TRBV28 to TRBJ1-4; 7 bases map to TRBD1. This CDR3 has 15 amino acids. Germline-derived CDR1 and CDR2 are MDHEN and SYDVKM. With 4 bases clipped from V and 8 bases from J, the junction kept 10 bases outside the gene matches. CDR3 coding DNA: TGTGCCAGCAGTTCCCCCGACAGGGCGGGGGAAAAACTGTTTTTT. Protein: CASSSPDRAGEKLFF.

V usage is TRBV2 and J usage is TRBJ1-4, with a weak D call TRBD1 (5 bases). The CDR3 contains 13 residues. The germline V and J ends were trimmed by 4 bases and 14 bases, with 17 bases remaining between them. Germline V gene lookup returns CDR1 SNHLY and CDR2 FYNNEI. The CDR3 nucleotides are TGTGCCAGCAGTGTCCAGACCAGGGTTGACCTGTTTTTT. It encodes CASSVQTRVDLFF.

This clone was recorded a few times. V usage is TRBV5-1 and J usage is TRBJ1-6, with 7 positions matching TRBD1. CDR1 is SGHRS, CDR2 YFSETQ, per germline. The CDR3 runs to 15 residues. The J segment lost 6 bases and the V segment lost 4 bases, leaving 7 bases of the junction unmatched. CDR3 loop: CASSGGQNRNSPLHF. The CDR3 bases are TGCGCCAGCAGCGGGGGACAGAACCGTAATTCACCCCTCCACTTT.

This rearrangement joins TRBV12-5 to TRBJ2-5, with a possible D match to TRBD1 (6 bases). The CDR3 contains 16 residues. The V gene's germline CDR1 is LGHNT and CDR2 FRNRAP. V lost 2 bases and J lost 3, with 16 bases in between. CDR3 nucleotides: TGTGCTAGTGGTTTGAGCAGGACAGCCAAGGAAGAGACCCAGTACTTC. Translated: CASGLSRTAKEETQYF.

This chain connects TRBV28 to TRBJ2-2; D tentatively reads TRBD1 or TRBD2 (5 bases each). Germline V gene sequence: CDR1 MDHEN, CDR2 SYDVKM. With 11 bases removed from V and 4 bases from J, the gap between germline ends came to 14 bases. This CDR3 has 13 residues. CDR3 amino acids: CASEVGGTGELFF. Here the CDR3 DNA reads TGTGCCTCCGAGGTTGGGGGCACCGGGGAGCTGTTTTTT. Full variable domain (remainder filled in from reference TRBV28 and TRBJ2-2): DVKVTQSSRYLVKRTGEKVFLECVQDMDHENMFWYRQDPGLGLRLIYFSYDVKMKEKGDIPEGYSVSREKKERFSLILESASTNQTSMYLCASEVGGTGELFFGEGSRLTVL.

The chain combines TRBV5-1 with TRBJ2-1; D remains ambiguous. Trimming took off 0 bases at V and 6 bases at J, with 10 bases between the two ends. Germline-derived CDR1 and CDR2 are SGHRS and YFSETQ. The CDR3 has 14 amino acids. In nucleotides, the CDR3 is TGCGCCAGCAGCTTGGAAGGCCTAAGCAATGAGCAGTTCTTC. Its protein product is CASSLEGLSNEQFF.

This chain connects TRBV2 to TRBJ1-5, with D tentatively TRBD1 (5 bases). The CDR3 extends over 16 amino acids. V was cut by 6 bases and J by 4 bases, with 19 bases left in between. Germline CDR1 reads SNHLY; CDR2 reads FYNNEI. In DNA form, the CDR3 reads TGTGCCAGCAGCGGGCTGACGGGGGGAAGAAATCAGCCCCAGCATTTT. It translates to CASSGLTGGRNQPQHF.

The chain links TRBV6-5 to TRBJ2-7; TRBD1 agrees at 8 bases. Germline trimming cut 5 bases from V and 5 bases from J; bases unmatched to any gene: 8. Germline-derived CDR1 and CDR2 are MNHEY and SVGAGI. The CDR3 length is 14 residues. CDR3 nucleotides: TGTGCCAGCAGTGGCGGACAGGGTCTCGACGAGCAGTACTTC. Encoded protein: CASSGGQGLDEQYF.

The chain joins TRBV11-3 to TRBJ2-3, with D perhaps TRBD2 (6 bases). The V and J ends lost 4 bases and 5 bases respectively, with 16 bases between them. The CDR3 has 15 residues. Germline V gene lookup returns CDR1 SGHNT and CDR2 YENEEA. The CDR3 nucleotides are TGTGCCAGCAGCTCCTCCGGTTCGGGGGTAGATACGCAGTATTTT. Amino acid sequence: CASSSSGSGVDTQYF.

The genes are TRBV21-1 and TRBJ1-6. TRBV21-1 is flagged as a pseudogene. The CDR3 consists of 16 residues. The CDR3 bases are TGTGCCAGCAGCAAAAAGGGGGGGGTCGGGCTTTCACCCCTCCACTTT. Translating it yields CASSKKGGVGLSPLHF.

V gene TRBV2 combines with J gene TRBJ2-7; D gene unclear. V gave up 8 bases and J gave up 4 bases, with 9 bases separating them. There are 11 residues in the CDR3. Per the germline V gene, CDR1 is SNHLY and CDR2 is FYNNEI. CDR3 residues: CASELIYEQYF. The CDR3 nucleotides are TGTGCCAGCGAGTTGATATACGAGCAGTACTTC.